This T cell receptor beta chain was sequenced during a study of CD4 T cells in relation to SARS-CoV-2 and coronaviruses. Study findings and constraints: Approximately 65% of donors had memory CD4+ clonotypes crossrecognizing SARS-CoV-2 and common cold coronavirus spike.

CDR1 and CDR2 from the germline V gene are MNHEY and SMNVEV (reference sequence). This CDR3 is built from 14 residues. The V and J ends lost 5 bases and 5 bases, in that order; junction bases with no gene match: 8. Assay: immunoSEQ multiplex PCR; the TCRdb copy retains only in-frame clones and omits some. The sample shows about 68,000 clones, approximately 95% of them seen only once. With regard to this clone: The antigen is unknown.

Before the COVID-19 pandemic, during about 2011-2019, CD4+ T cells were taken from unexposed donors. The TCR comes from a human donor in good health. The sequenced sample consisted of naive CD4+ T cells from PBMCs. The subset is: naive CD4+ T cells isolated by negative enrichment. The V call is TRBV27, the J call TRBJ1-1; 7 bases are a match to TRBD1. In nucleotides, the CDR3 is TGTGCCAGCAGTCTAAGACAGGGTAGGACTGAAGCTTTCTTT. Translating gives CASSLRQGRTEAFF.